This note documents a single T cell receptor beta chain sequence. CDR3 length: 15 residues. Germline values: CDR1 SGDLS, CDR2 YYNGEE. Unmatched junction bases numbered 3, after V lost 2 bases and J lost 2 bases. Study members were between about 18 and 100 years old and lived in around 24 US regions. Researchers sorted participants into cohorts using their self-reported clinical history. The sample originates from a study of blood T cell repertoires in COVID-19. Clones were read by immunoSEQ multiplex PCR, and TCRdb kept only the in-frame ones, dropping some. This sample has some 170,000 clones; roughly 84% occur once, and the top ten carry roughly 1.2%.

This rearrangement joins TRBV9 to TRBJ2-3; TRBD2 aligns across 9 bases. Sequencing used PBMCs or T cells enriched from blood (not recorded which). This TCR came from a human donor with acute COVID-19. The donor label of this sample is uncertain. Here the CDR3 reads CASSVLAGNTDTQYF. CDR3 nucleotide sequence: TGTGCCAGCAGCGTCCTAGCGGGAAACACAGATACGCAGTATTTT.